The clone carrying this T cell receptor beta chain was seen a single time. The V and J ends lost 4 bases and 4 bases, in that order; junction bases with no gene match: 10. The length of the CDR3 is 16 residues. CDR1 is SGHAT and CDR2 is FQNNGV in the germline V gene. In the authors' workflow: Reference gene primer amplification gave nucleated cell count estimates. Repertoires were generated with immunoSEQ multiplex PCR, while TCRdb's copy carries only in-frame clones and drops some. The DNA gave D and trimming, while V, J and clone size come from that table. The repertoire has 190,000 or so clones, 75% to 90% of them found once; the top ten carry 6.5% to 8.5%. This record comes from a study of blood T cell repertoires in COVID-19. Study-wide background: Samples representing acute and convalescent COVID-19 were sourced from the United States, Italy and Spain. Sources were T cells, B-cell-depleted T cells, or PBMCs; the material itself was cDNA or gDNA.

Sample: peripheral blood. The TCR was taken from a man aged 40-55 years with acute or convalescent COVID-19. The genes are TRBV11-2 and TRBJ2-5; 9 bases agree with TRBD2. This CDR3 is CASSSGERGAGETQYF. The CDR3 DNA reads TGTGCCAGCAGCTCCGGGGAGCGGGGGGCGGGAGAGACCCAGTACTTC.